The 8 T cell receptor beta chains given below trace back to one sample, sequenced in a study of CD8 T cells in Susac syndrome. The RNA input was roughly 0.45 to 1 ug, and it was reverse transcribed with random hexamers. TCRdb used MiXCR to reprocess the immunoSEQ multiplex PCR reads, holding one entry per CDR3 protein. The data show around 200,000 distinct CDR3 sequences, with approximately 95% seen just once and about 0.15% held by the top ten. Sequencing input: CD8+ T cells from PBMCs. The receptor set was obtained from a human donor with Susac syndrome.

This clonotype showed up just once. The chain uses TRBV7-8 and TRBJ1-2; weak D call: TRBD1 (6 bases). This CDR3 has 16 residues. The V end was cut by 1 base, the J end by 6 bases, with 18 bases between. Germline V gene lookup returns CDR1 SGHVS and CDR2 FQNEAQ. The CDR3: CASSLERTGSQDGYTF. The CDR3 DNA is TGTGCCAGCAGCTTAGAACGAACAGGGTCTCAGGATGGCTACACCTTC.

V is TRBV4-1 and J is TRBJ1-2; 7 nucleotides align to TRBD1. The CDR3 runs 13 residues. Germline values: CDR1 MGHRA, CDR2 YSYEKL. The trim removed 4 bases at V and 8 bases at J, leaving 7 bases unmatched. The CDR3 is CASSPAGTDGYTF. The CDR3 bases are TGCGCCAGCAGCCCAGCCGGGACAGACGGCTACACCTTC.

This chain connects TRBV5-4 to TRBJ2-1; the match to TRBD2 covers 16 bases. The CDR3 has 16 residues. The germline V gene has CDR1 SGHNT and CDR2 YYREEE (reference sequence). J lost 7 bases, V lost 2 bases, and 3 bases had no gene match. This CDR3 reads CASSLGTSGRVNEQFF. The CDR3 DNA sequence: TGTGCCAGCAGCTTAGGGACTAGCGGGAGGGTAAATGAGCAGTTCTTC.

The V and J genes are TRBV7-2 and TRBJ2-3, with D unresolved. The germline gives CDR1 SGHTA, CDR2 FQGNSA. Between the trimmed V and J ends, which lost 2 bases and 2 bases, there was a span of 11 bases. The CDR3 runs to 15 residues. The CDR3 DNA reads TGTGCCAGCAGCTTAAAACAGCAGTACACAGATACGCAGTATTTT. Its translation: CASSLKQQYTDTQYF.

The chain is built from TRBV19 and TRBJ2-1; TRBD2 is a possible D gene (5 bases). This CDR3 region has 12 residues. CDR1 is LNHDA and CDR2 is SQIVND in the germline V gene (reference sequence). V was trimmed by 7 bases and J by 7 bases, leaving 11 bases between them. In nucleotides, the CDR3 is TGTGCCAGTATTGGAGAGGGTAATGAGCAGTTCTTC. Protein: CASIGEGNEQFF.

V is TRBV5-1 and J is TRBJ2-1; 10 bases are a match to TRBD2. The ends lost 0 bases at V and 8 bases at J; junction bases unmatched: 11. Germline-derived CDR1 and CDR2 are SGHRS and YFSETQ. CDR3 length: 17 amino acids. The CDR3 loop is CASSLEDLAGVTHEQFF. The CDR3 nucleotides are TGCGCCAGCAGCTTGGAAGACCTAGCGGGAGTAACCCATGAGCAGTTCTTC.

This clonotype was counted a single time. The rearrangement uses TRBV2 and TRBJ2-2, with a possible D match to TRBD1 (5 bases). V gave up 6 bases and J gave up 5 bases, with 10 bases separating them. The CDR3 length is 13 residues. The germline V gene encodes CDR1 SNHLY and CDR2 FYNNEI. For the CDR3, the DNA is TGTGCCAGCAGAGCAGGACAAACCGGGGAGCTGTTTTTT. This translates into CASRAGQTGELFF. Using reference TRBV2 and TRBJ2-2 for the parts outside the CDR3, the full variable domain is EPEVTQTPSHQVTQMGQEVILRCVPISNHLYFYWYRQILGQKVEFLVSFYNNEISEKSEIFDDQFSVERPDGSNFTLKIRSTKLEDSAMYFCASRAGQTGELFFGEGSRLTVL.

The genes are TRBV13 and TRBJ2-3, with D possibly matching TRBD2 (6 bases). CDR3 length: 14 amino acids. Germline V gene sequence: CDR1 PRHDT, CDR2 FYEKMQ (reference sequence). V lost 11 bases and J 4 bases, leaving 19 bases between the germline ends. Written as DNA, the CDR3 is TGTGCCGGGGCGGGGCCCGAGCAGTCAGATACGCAGTATTTT. This translates into CAGAGPEQSDTQYF.